This TCR beta chain was captured by sequencing in a study of blood T cell repertoires in COVID-19. The overall study: The origin of the acute and convalescent COVID-19 samples was the United States, Italy and Spain. T cells, B-cell-depleted T cells, or PBMCs provided the cDNA or gDNA that served as material.

As processed by the authors: The assay estimated nucleated cells by amplifying reference gene primers. Repertoires were generated with immunoSEQ multiplex PCR, while TCRdb's copy carries only in-frame clones and drops some. Clonal size and the V and J genes are those of that table, whereas D and trimming came from the DNA. The sample records 250,000 or so clones, 65% to 85% being singletons. Trimming cost V 6 bases and J 5 bases, with 8 bases left between them. This CDR3 has 13 amino acids. The chain couples TRBV12-3 or TRBV12-4 to TRBJ1-6; D uncertain. The sequence was collected from a woman aged 40 to 55 who had recovered from COVID-19. The sequenced material came from peripheral blood. The CDR3 DNA sequence: TGTGCCAGCAGCTACCGCCATAATTCACCCCTCCACTTT. Encoded protein: CASSYRHNSPLHF.